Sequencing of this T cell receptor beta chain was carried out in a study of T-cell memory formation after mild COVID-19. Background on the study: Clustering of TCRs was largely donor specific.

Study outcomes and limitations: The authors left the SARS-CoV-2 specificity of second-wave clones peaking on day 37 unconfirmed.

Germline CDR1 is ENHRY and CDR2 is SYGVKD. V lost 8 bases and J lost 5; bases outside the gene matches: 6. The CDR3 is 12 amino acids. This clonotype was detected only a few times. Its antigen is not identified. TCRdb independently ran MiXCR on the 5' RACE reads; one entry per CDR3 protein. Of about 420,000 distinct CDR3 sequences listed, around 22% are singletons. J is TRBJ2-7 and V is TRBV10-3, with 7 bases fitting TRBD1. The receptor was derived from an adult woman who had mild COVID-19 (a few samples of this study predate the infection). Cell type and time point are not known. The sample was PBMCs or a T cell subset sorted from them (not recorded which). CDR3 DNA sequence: TGTGCCATCTCCGACAGGGACCACGAGCAGTACTTC. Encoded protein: CAISDRDHEQYF.